This T cell receptor beta chain was recorded in a study of PD-1 blockade in classical Hodgkin lymphoma. Study results and limitations: Reported findings placed baseline TCR diversity lower in newly diagnosed patients (compared with healthy donors).

As for time point: cycle 4 day 1 (C4D1), after less than seven weeks of nivolumab. After autologous stem cell transplantation all patients relapsed, and prior brentuximab vedotin exposure differed between cohorts. Turning to this clone: Its target is unknown.

Germline lookup yields CDR1 SEHNR and CDR2 FQNEAQ (reference sequence). The length of the CDR3 is 16 residues. Trimming took off 2 bases at V and 5 bases at J, with 18 bases between the two ends. TCRdb keeps only in-frame clones here, not all; method: immunoSEQ multiplex PCR. Here the sample spans 20,000 to 25,000 clones, 81% being singletons. The origin of this receptor is a human donor with classical Hodgkin lymphoma. The input for sequencing was peripheral blood mononuclear cells (PBMCs), taken before the fourth cycle of nivolumab. The gene calls are TRBV7-9 and TRBJ2-5; D is possibly TRBD1 (5 bases). CDR3 region: CASSLPQTDSRETQYF. CDR3 in DNA: TGTGCCAGCAGCTTACCACAGACAGACTCCCGGGAGACCCAGTACTTC.